The T cell receptor beta chain described here comes from a study of radiation and T cells in renal cell carcinoma. Study observations and caveats: Top tumor clonotypes rose in blood 2 weeks post-radiation, then contracted. Tumor samples were small regions of approximately 1.1 g.

Only in-frame clones appear in the TCRdb table, and some are missing; sequencing was by immunoSEQ multiplex PCR. The repertoire consists of about 9,300 clones, with roughly 59% occurring once and the leading ten covering 16%. Treatment here: 15 Gy SBRT to primary tumor, nephrectomy 4 weeks later. Nephrectomy followed 15 Gy stereotactic body radiation by 4 weeks. The germline V gene has CDR1 SGHTA and CDR2 FQGNSA. The CDR3 is 14 amino acids. The V gene end was trimmed by 3 bases and the J gene end by 5 bases; junction bases not matched to a gene: 0. This clone is termed medium-sized (0.01 to 0.1%). The target antigen is unknown.

Source: tumor tissue, taken from a patient whose treatment included radiotherapy and nephrectomy. This chain connects TRBV7-2 to TRBJ1-6, with 8 bases aligning to TRBD1. The receptor's source is a woman aged 50 to 60 with renal cell carcinoma. The CDR3 nucleotides are TGTGCCAGCAGCTTGGACAGGGATAATTCACCCCTCCACTTT. Protein product: CASSLDRDNSPLHF.